These 28 T cell receptor beta chains originate from one sample sequenced in a study of technical replicates of blood from several donors. Measured with immunoSEQ multiplex PCR; TCRdb has only the in-frame clones, and not every one. In the table there are 80,000 to 95,000 clones, around 95% of which are singletons. The specimen was T cells isolated from PBMCs. The receptor set was obtained from a human donor in good health.

The rearrangement uses TRBV5-1 and TRBJ2-7; 8 bases agree with TRBD1. V was clipped by 4 bases and J by 2 bases; unmatched bases: 8. The CDR3 has 15 amino acids. Germline V gives CDR1 SGHRS, CDR2 YFSETQ. CDR3 DNA sequence: TGCGCCAGCAGCCTCGGACAGGGACGAGCCTACGAGCAGTACTTC. It is translated as CASSLGQGRAYEQYF.

V is TRBV6-1 and J is TRBJ2-1; D may be TRBD2 (6 bases). Trimming shortened V by 10 bases and J by 7 bases, and 14 bases separated the two germline ends. The CDR3 has 12 residues. Germline V lookup: CDR1 MNHNS, CDR2 SASEGT. This chain's CDR3 is CATEGHGNEQFF. The CDR3 nucleotides are TGTGCCACGGAGGGCCACGGTAATGAGCAGTTCTTC.

This chain links TRBV4-1 with TRBJ2-1; TRBD1 agrees at 11 bases. V was clipped by 1 base and J by 7 bases; unmatched bases: 9. The CDR3 is 17 amino acids. Germline values: CDR1 MGHRA, CDR2 YSYEKL. This chain's CDR3 is CASSQGPPGQGGNEQFF. CDR3 in DNA: TGCGCCAGCAGCCAAGGTCCCCCGGGACAGGGGGGGAATGAGCAGTTCTTC.

The chain couples TRBV11-3 to TRBJ2-1; 7 bases match TRBD2. Per germline, CDR1 SGHNT and CDR2 YENEEA. Losses at the gene ends were 8 bases for V and 0 bases for J; bases not matched to a gene: 16. The CDR3 length is 18 residues. The CDR3 here is CASVLGLTSLNSYNEQFF. CDR3 DNA sequence: TGTGCCAGCGTCCTTGGGTTGACTAGCCTTAACTCCTACAATGAGCAGTTCTTC.

V and J are TRBV6-6 and TRBJ2-7, with TRBD2 as a possible D gene (5 bases). Germline lookup yields CDR1 MNHNY and CDR2 SVGAGI (reference sequence). Trimming pared 0 bases from V and 5 bases from J, leaving 14 bases between. The CDR3 is 15 amino acids. CDR3 in amino acids: CASSYSNSMRDEQYF. CDR3 nucleotides: TGTGCCAGCAGTTACTCGAATTCCATGAGGGACGAGCAGTACTTC.

J is TRBJ2-1 and V is TRBV18; D ambiguous. This CDR3 has 14 amino acids. V shed 0 bases and J shed 7 bases, with 10 bases lying between them. Germline V lookup: CDR1 KGHSH, CDR2 LQKENI. The chain's CDR3 is CASSPPYSGNEQFF. The CDR3 DNA sequence: TGTGCCAGCTCACCACCGTATTCAGGTAATGAGCAGTTCTTC.

The table lists this clone with a count of one. The CDR3 here is CASSSLTGGVSHTNEKLFF. CDR3 coding DNA: TGTGCCAGCAGTTCACTAACAGGGGGCGTCTCCCATACTAATGAAAAACTGTTTTTT. The chain recombines TRBV28 with TRBJ1-4; TRBD1 matches at 9 bases. V trimming: 4 bases; J trimming: 2 bases; junction bases outside the gene matches: 14. CDR3 size: 19 residues. The germline V gene encodes CDR1 MDHEN and CDR2 SYDVKM.

The gene calls are TRBV5-1 and TRBJ2-7, with 7 bases aligning to TRBD1. V shed 0 bases, J shed 5 bases, and the junction held 2 bases outside the gene matches. The V gene's germline CDR1 is SGHRS and CDR2 YFSETQ. This CDR3 has 13 residues. The CDR3 reads CASSLGDRDEQYF. Here the CDR3 DNA reads TGCGCCAGCAGCTTGGGTGACAGGGACGAGCAGTACTTC. Using reference TRBV5-1 and TRBJ2-7 for the parts outside the CDR3, the full variable domain is KAGVTQTPRYLIKTRGQQVTLSCSPISGHRSVSWYQQTPGQGLQFLFEYFSETQRNKGNFPGRFSGRQFSNSRSEMNVSTLELGDSALYLCASSLGDRDEQYFGPGTRLTVT.

This chain uses TRBV27 with TRBJ2-7; no reliable D call. V was trimmed by 0 bases and J by 3 bases, leaving 6 bases between them. This CDR3 has 13 residues. CDR1 and CDR2 (germline): MNHEY, SMNVEV (reference sequence). CDR3 nucleotides: TGTGCCAGCAGTTTATCCCCCCTCTACGAGCAGTACTTC. Its protein is CASSLSPLYEQYF.

The V call is TRBV9, the J call TRBJ2-2, with a possible D match to TRBD2 (6 bases). Trimming shortened V by 0 bases and J by 6 bases, and 9 bases separated the two germline ends. CDR3 length equals 14 residues. Germline values: CDR1 SGDLS, CDR2 YYNGEE. The CDR3 nucleotides read TGTGCCAGCAGCGTAGTCGGCGGGGCCGGGGAGCTGTTTTTT. This translates into CASSVVGGAGELFF.

The chain combines TRBV6-5 with TRBJ2-3; TRBD1 is a possible D gene (5 bases). V shed 3 bases and J shed 1 base, with 11 bases lying between them. The CDR3 runs 15 residues. Looked up from germline, CDR1 is MNHEY and CDR2 is SVGAGI. CDR3 coding DNA: TGTGCCAGCAGTTATGAAGGGGTACGCACAGATACGCAGTATTTT. This sequence encodes CASSYEGVRTDTQYF.

The chain joins TRBV25-1 to TRBJ2-3, with 11 bases aligning to TRBD1. After removal of 4 bases from V and 3 bases from J, the junction contained 6 bases not matched to a gene. The V gene's germline CDR1 is MGHDK and CDR2 SYGVNS. This CDR3 is built from 16 residues. The chain's CDR3 is CASSGIGQGATDTQYF. CDR3 sequence (DNA): TGTGCCAGCAGTGGAATTGGACAGGGGGCAACAGATACGCAGTATTTT.

V and J are TRBV11-2 and TRBJ2-1; 9 bases are a match to TRBD2. The CDR3 extends over 18 amino acids. Losses at the gene ends were 3 bases for V and 4 bases for J; bases not matched to a gene: 13. Germline CDR1 is SGHAT and CDR2 is FQNNGV. CDR3 DNA: TGTGCCAGCAGCTTTCCTAGAAGCGGGACTAGCTTATACAATGAGCAGTTCTTC. It yields the protein CASSFPRSGTSLYNEQFF.

The chain couples TRBV11-2 to TRBJ1-3; possible D gene TRBD1, 5 bases. Per the germline V gene, CDR1 is SGHAT and CDR2 is FQNNGV. The CDR3 sequence is 15 residues long. Trimming took 6 bases from V and 2 from J, leaving 14 bases between them. The CDR3 coding sequence is TGTGCCAGCAGATCGTTCCAGGGTACTGGAAACACCATATATTTT. Protein product: CASRSFQGTGNTIYF.

The chain joins TRBV6-6 to TRBJ2-7; D uncertain. Trimming cost V 0 bases and J 10 bases, with 13 bases left between them. Germline lookup yields CDR1 MNHNY and CDR2 SVGAGI (reference sequence). This CDR3 is 13 amino acids long. CDR3 loop: CASSYSPPREQYF. For the CDR3, the DNA is TGTGCCAGCAGTTACTCACCTCCACGAGAACAGTACTTC.

The J gene is TRBJ1-2, the V gene TRBV6-6; unclear D gene. The CDR3 is made up of 13 amino acids. V shed 0 bases and J shed 7 bases, with 9 bases lying between them. The germline gives CDR1 MNHNY, CDR2 SVGAGI (reference sequence). The DNA of the CDR3 is TGTGCCAGCAGTTACTCGACCGGCGGTGGCTACACCTTC. Amino acid sequence: CASSYSTGGGYTF.

V and J are TRBV5-4 and TRBJ2-2; 8 positions match TRBD1. Germline V lookup: CDR1 SGHNT, CDR2 YYREEE (reference sequence). V was pared by 4 bases and J by 6 bases, with 2 bases of the junction left unmatched. The CDR3 has 13 residues. Written as DNA, the CDR3 is TGTGCCAGCAGCACGGACAGGGCCGGGGAGCTGTTTTTT. It specifies CASSTDRAGELFF.

The J gene is TRBJ2-2, the V gene TRBV9; 10 nucleotides align to TRBD2. The CDR3 is 16 amino acids. With 4 bases clipped from V and 0 bases from J, the junction kept 3 bases outside the gene matches. Germline CDR1 and CDR2: SGDLS and YYNGEE. This CDR3 reads CASSPGLAANTGELFF. In nucleotides, the CDR3 is TGTGCCAGCAGCCCCGGACTAGCGGCGAACACCGGGGAGCTGTTTTTT.

The chain joins TRBV14 to TRBJ2-1; TRBD2 matches 7 bases. Trimming cost V 4 bases and J 5 bases; bases outside gene matches: 8. The germline V gene encodes CDR1 SGHDN and CDR2 FVKESK. This CDR3 contains 15 residues. The CDR3 sequence is CASSLRAGFHNEQFF. Here the CDR3 DNA reads TGTGCCAGCAGCCTAAGAGCGGGATTCCACAATGAGCAGTTCTTC.

Remarks on this clone: One end of the junction does not line up with germline, which may come from a read error. This rearrangement joins TRBV18 to TRBJ2-7; D possibly corresponds to TRBD1 (5 bases). This CDR3 is built from 17 residues. Germline V gene data show CDR1 as KGHSH and CDR2 as LQKENI. CDR3 residues: CASSPYTTQAAAYGQYF. In DNA, the CDR3 is TGTGCCAGCTCACCCTACACGACACAGGCGGCCGCCTACGGGCAGTACTTC.

This clone was detected once. The chain is built from TRBV7-9 and TRBJ2-7, with TRBD2 matching over 12 bases. The junction had 3 bases not matched to a gene; V was cut back by 4 bases and J by 2 bases. Germline CDR1 is SEHNR and CDR2 is FQNEAQ (reference sequence). CDR3 length: 15 amino acids. CDR3 nucleotides: TGTGCCAGCAGCTCCGGACTAGCGGGACCCTACGAGCAGTACTTC. It is translated as CASSSGLAGPYEQYF. Variable domain in full (rest from reference TRBV7-9 and TRBJ2-7): DTGVSQNPRHKITKRGQNVTFRCDPISEHNRLYWYRQTLGQGPEFLTYFQNEAQLEKSRLLSDRFSAERPKGSFSTLEIQRTEQGDSAMYLCASSSGLAGPYEQYFGPGTRLTVT.

The genes are TRBV4-2 and TRBJ2-7; D may be TRBD2 (5 bases). This CDR3 region has 15 residues. Germline V gene data show CDR1 as LGHNA and CDR2 as YNFKEQ. V was trimmed by 8 bases and J by 1 base, leaving 18 bases between them. The DNA for the CDR3 is TGTGCCAGCGCCCCTTATGGCGGGCCGTCCTACGAGCAGTACTTC. It is translated as CASAPYGGPSYEQYF.

This chain connects TRBV25-1 to TRBJ2-3; 7 positions match TRBD2. This CDR3 comprises 16 residues. The germline V gene has CDR1 MGHDK and CDR2 SYGVNS. Trimming at V came to 7 bases and at J to 0 bases, leaving 10 bases not matched to a gene. The CDR3 DNA is TGTGCCAGCACCCCAACACTAGCGAGGAGCACAGATACGCAGTATTTT. Translating it yields CASTPTLARSTDTQYF.

The J gene is TRBJ2-7, the V gene TRBV5-1, with D perhaps matching TRBD1 (6 bases). This CDR3 comprises 15 residues. V lost 2 bases and J lost 4, with 16 bases in between. Per the germline V gene, CDR1 is SGHRS and CDR2 is YFSETQ. The CDR3 nucleotides are TGCGCCAGCAGCTTAGTTACAGGGCAGGAGTACGAGCAGTACTTC. Amino acids: CASSLVTGQEYEQYF. The complete variable domain, with remaining parts taken from reference TRBV5-1 and TRBJ2-7, reads KAGVTQTPRYLIKTRGQQVTLSCSPISGHRSVSWYQQTPGQGLQFLFEYFSETQRNKGNFPGRFSGRQFSNSRSEMNVSTLELGDSALYLCASSLVTGQEYEQYFGPGTRLTVT.

The chain uses TRBV5-1 and TRBJ1-4; D may be TRBD1 (6 bases). The germline V gene has CDR1 SGHRS and CDR2 YFSETQ. The CDR3 totals 22 residues. The ends were cut back, 9 bases at V and 0 bases at J, with 36 bases in the middle. CDR3 protein: CATLRLQGGGENLGATNEKLFF. The CDR3 DNA follows: TGCGCCACCCTTCGATTACAGGGTGGAGGAGAAAATCTGGGTGCAACTAATGAAAAACTGTTTTTT.

The chain is built from TRBV30 and TRBJ2-2; 13 bases match TRBD2. The germline V gene encodes CDR1 GTSNPN and CDR2 SVGIG (reference sequence). This CDR3 contains 16 residues. J was trimmed by 6 bases and V by 6 bases; bases with no gene match: 10. The CDR3 spells CACVLWGLAGSGELFF. In DNA, the CDR3 is TGTGCCTGCGTGCTTTGGGGACTAGCGGGGTCCGGGGAGCTGTTTTTT.

This rearrangement joins TRBV11-2 to TRBJ2-3; 8 bases match TRBD1. CDR1 SGHAT and CDR2 FQNNGV come from the germline V gene. J gave up 4 bases and V 8 bases, and 8 bases lay outside the gene matches. This CDR3 has 14 amino acids. Here the CDR3 DNA reads TGTGCCAGCTCCTGGACAGGGTTATCAGATACGCAGTATTTT. Translation: CASSWTGLSDTQYF.

The V gene is TRBV28, the J gene TRBJ2-1; D unresolved. Looked up from germline, CDR1 is MDHEN and CDR2 is SYDVKM. This CDR3 comprises 15 residues. Between the trimmed V and J ends, which lost 6 bases and 9 bases, there was a span of 21 bases. The CDR3 nucleotides are TGTGCCAGCAGCACCCCCCCGACTCTTGGCAGTGAGCAGTTCTTC. Translated, it gives CASSTPPTLGSEQFF.